This TCR beta chain was sequenced in a study of cytomegalovirus exposure and HLA in healthy donors (TCRdb year 2017). Some background on the complete study: According to a later analysis, the approximately 120 validation repertoires were produced on the same platform as the approximately 600 repertoires of the first cohort. The study combined high-throughput TCR immunosequencing, statistical association of individual TCRs with disease status, and machine learning to predict cytomegalovirus infection status. Besides the first cohort of some 670 subjects, a separate validation cohort made up of about 120 different subjects was used. The study aimed to test whether cataloging public T cell receptors could reveal signatures of past pathogen exposure.

Overall study results and their limits: A later analysis lacked HLA typing for the validation cohort, so it scored co-occurrence in that cohort across all 130 or so repertoires. In a later analysis, TCRs clustered in the first cohort were found to also tend to co-occur in the 120 or so validation repertoires, with over 90% of cluster scores above 0. In vitro tests confirmed that three of the cytomegalovirus-associated TCR beta chains recognize cytomegalovirus antigens. Most TCR sequences were seen in very few donors, while some public TCRs were found in many individuals. A total of 150 to 200 TCR beta chains were listed by the study as associated with cytomegalovirus. The classifier was reported to diagnose cytomegalovirus status with high specificity and sensitivity in both the original and validation cohorts. It was suggested by the authors that the approach could potentially be generalized to other disease states and immunological phenotypes.

As for this clone: The clone's antigen remains unknown. The sample holds no much larger clone one base away, and base qualities are not on file.

The receptor library was made with the immunoSEQ multiplex PCR assay. On the authors' methods: A statistical classification framework was built for diagnosing cytomegalovirus status from the catalog of TCR beta chain sequences. Imported from immuneACCESS, the table was reduced by TCRdb to in-frame sequences with V and J called. These copies leave out some clones; in studies compared against another copy, an unresolved V gene accounts for under half, and the cause of the remainder is not known. V, J and clone size reflect that table, while D and trimming were determined from the DNA. The sample table holds hundreds of thousands of clones, of which around nine tenths were seen once. The biggest ten clones account for about 0.99% of the sample. CDR1 and CDR2 (SGHAT, FQNNGV) derive from the germline V gene. Including the terminal cysteine and phenylalanine, the CDR3 comprises 16 residues. Only CDR3 DNA remains: 48 bases, in frame from the first base. Trimming removed 4 bases from V and 6 bases from J, leaving 19 bases between the germline ends.

Donors formed part of the validation cohort, which comprised fewer than 150 subjects and was distinct from the first cohort of under 850 subjects. The chain is encoded by TRBV11-2 joined to TRBJ2-1, with TRBD2 tentatively as D gene (6 bases match). The material sequenced was PBMCs. The origin of this receptor is a woman under 30 in good health and CMV-seronegative. The DNA reads TGTGCCAGCAGCTCAACCACGGGGCTAGCGAGCAATGAGCAGTTCTTC. Its protein reads: CASSSTTGLASNEQFF.